What follows describes a single T cell receptor beta chain. What it binds is not known. Other DNA sequences in the sample encode the same CDR3. The CDR3 runs to 15 residues. Trimming removed 0 bases from V and 4 bases from J, with 10 bases in between. The germline CDR1 and CDR2 sequences are LGHNA and YSLEER. Vbeta (60) and Jbeta (13) primers were used in the PCR. This table comes from immunoSEQ multiplex PCR, and its TCRdb copy is limited to in-frame clones, with some not included. The sample shows under 150,000 clones, approximately 80% of them seen only once. The sample originates from a study of cytomegalovirus exposure and HLA in healthy donors. General study results and limits: A few V segments could not be told apart, such as TRBV6-2 and TRBV6-3, and were left out. At a 0.05 false discovery rate, a later analysis found 16,951 TCR beta sequences to be associated with HLA alleles.

The clonotype originates from a male donor in good health and CMV-seronegative. The gene calls are TRBV4-3 and TRBJ1-3; D remains unclear. Sequencing used PBMCs. The CDR3 bases are TGCGCCAGCAGCCAAGACGCGGTTTCGGGAAACACCATATATTTT. It yields the protein CASSQDAVSGNTIYF.